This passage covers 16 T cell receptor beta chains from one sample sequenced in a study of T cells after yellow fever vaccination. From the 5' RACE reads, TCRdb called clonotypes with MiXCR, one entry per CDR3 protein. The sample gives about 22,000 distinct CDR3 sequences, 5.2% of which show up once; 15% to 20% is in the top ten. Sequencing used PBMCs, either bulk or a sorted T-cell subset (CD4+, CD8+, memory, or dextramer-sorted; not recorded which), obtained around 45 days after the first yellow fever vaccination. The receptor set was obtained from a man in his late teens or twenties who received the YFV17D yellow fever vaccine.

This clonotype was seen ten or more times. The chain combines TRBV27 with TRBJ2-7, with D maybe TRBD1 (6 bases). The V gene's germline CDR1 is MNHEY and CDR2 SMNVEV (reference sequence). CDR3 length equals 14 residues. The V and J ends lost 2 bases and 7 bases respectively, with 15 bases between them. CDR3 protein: CASSLVRQGSEQYF. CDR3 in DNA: TGTGCCAGCAGTTTAGTCCGCCAGGGGTCGGAGCAGTACTTC.

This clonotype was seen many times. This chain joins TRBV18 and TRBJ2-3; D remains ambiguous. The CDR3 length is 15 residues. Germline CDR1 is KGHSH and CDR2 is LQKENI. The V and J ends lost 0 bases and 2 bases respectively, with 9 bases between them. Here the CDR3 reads CASSPPGRTTDTQYF. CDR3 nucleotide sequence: TGTGCCAGCTCACCACCCGGGCGGACCACAGATACGCAGTATTTT.

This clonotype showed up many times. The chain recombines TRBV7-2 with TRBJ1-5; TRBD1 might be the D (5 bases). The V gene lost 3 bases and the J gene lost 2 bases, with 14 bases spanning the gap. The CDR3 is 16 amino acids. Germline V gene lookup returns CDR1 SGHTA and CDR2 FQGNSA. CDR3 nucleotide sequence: TGTGCCAGCAGCTTTTTGGCGGGGGGAGGCAATCAGCCCCAGCATTTT. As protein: CASSFLAGGGNQPQHF.

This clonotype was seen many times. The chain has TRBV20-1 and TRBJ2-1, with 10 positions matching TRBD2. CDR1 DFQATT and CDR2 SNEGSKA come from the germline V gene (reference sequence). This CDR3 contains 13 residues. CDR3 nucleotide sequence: TGCAGCGGACCGGGACTAGCGTCCAATGAGCAGTTCTTC. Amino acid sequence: CSGPGLASNEQFF.

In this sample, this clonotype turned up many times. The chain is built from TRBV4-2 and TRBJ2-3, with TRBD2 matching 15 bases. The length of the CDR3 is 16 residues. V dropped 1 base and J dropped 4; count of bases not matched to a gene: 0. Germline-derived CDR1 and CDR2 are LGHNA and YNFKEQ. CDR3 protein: CASSQGTSGGADTQYF. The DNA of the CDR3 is TGTGCCAGCAGCCAAGGGACTAGCGGGGGGGCAGATACGCAGTATTTT.

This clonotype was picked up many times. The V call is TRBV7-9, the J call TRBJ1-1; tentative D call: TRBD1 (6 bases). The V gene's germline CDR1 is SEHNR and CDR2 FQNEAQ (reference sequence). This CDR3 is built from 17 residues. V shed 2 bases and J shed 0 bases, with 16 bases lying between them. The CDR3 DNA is TGTGCCAGCAGCTTATGGGGGCGGATAACCATGAACACTGAAGCTTTCTTT. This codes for CASSLWGRITMNTEAFF.

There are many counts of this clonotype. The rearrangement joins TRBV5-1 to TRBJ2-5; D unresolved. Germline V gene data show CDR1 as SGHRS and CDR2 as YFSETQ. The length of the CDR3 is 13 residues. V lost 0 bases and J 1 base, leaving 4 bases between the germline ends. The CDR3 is CASSLGTQETQYF. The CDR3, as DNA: TGCGCCAGCAGCTTGGGGACCCAAGAGACCCAGTACTTC.

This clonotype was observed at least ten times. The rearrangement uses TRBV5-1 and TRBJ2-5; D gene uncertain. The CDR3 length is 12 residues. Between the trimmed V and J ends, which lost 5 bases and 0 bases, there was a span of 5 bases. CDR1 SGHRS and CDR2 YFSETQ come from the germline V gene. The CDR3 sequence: CASRTNQETQYF. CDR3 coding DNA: TGCGCCAGCAGGACAAACCAAGAGACCCAGTACTTC. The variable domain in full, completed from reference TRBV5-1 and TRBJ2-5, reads KAGVTQTPRYLIKTRGQQVTLSCSPISGHRSVSWYQQTPGQGLQFLFEYFSETQRNKGNFPGRFSGRQFSNSRSEMNVSTLELGDSALYLCASRTNQETQYFGPGTRLLVL.

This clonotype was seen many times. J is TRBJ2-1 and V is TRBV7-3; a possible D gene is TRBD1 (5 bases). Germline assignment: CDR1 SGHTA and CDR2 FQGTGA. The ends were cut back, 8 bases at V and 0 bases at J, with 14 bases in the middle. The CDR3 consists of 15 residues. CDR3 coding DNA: TGTGCCAGCTCACCAGGGCCGAGCTCCTACAATGAGCAGTTCTTC. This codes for CASSPGPSSYNEQFF.

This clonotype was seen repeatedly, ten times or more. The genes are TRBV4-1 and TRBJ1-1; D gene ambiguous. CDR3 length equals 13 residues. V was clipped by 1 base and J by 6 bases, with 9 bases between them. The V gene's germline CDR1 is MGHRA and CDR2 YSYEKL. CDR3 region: CASSQVGLAEAFF. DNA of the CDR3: TGCGCCAGCAGCCAAGTAGGGCTAGCTGAAGCTTTCTTT.

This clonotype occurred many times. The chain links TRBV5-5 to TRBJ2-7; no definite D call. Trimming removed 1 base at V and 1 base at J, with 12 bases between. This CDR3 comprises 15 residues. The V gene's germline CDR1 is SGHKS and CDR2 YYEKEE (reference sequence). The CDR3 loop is CASSLHPDISYEQYF. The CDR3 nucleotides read TGTGCCAGCAGCTTGCACCCCGACATTTCCTACGAGCAGTACTTC.

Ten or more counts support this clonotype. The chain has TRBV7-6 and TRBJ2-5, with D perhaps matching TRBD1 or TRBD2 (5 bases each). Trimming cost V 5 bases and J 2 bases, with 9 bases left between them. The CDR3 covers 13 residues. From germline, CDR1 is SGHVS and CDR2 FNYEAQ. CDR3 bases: TGTGCCAGCAGCATGGGACGGCAAGAGACCCAGTACTTC. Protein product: CASSMGRQETQYF.

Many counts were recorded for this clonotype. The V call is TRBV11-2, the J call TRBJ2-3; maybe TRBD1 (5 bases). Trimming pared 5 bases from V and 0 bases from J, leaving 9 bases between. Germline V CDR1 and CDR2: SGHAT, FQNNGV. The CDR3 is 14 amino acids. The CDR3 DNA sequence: TGTGCCAGCAGCCCGACAGCTAGCACAGATACGCAGTATTTT. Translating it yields CASSPTASTDTQYF.

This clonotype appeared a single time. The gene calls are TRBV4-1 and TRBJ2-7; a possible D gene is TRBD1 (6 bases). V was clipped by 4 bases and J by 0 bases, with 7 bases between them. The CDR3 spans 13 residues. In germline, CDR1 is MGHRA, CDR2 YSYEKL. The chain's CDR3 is CASSPDSSYEQYF. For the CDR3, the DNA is TGCGCCAGCAGCCCGGACAGCTCCTACGAGCAGTACTTC.

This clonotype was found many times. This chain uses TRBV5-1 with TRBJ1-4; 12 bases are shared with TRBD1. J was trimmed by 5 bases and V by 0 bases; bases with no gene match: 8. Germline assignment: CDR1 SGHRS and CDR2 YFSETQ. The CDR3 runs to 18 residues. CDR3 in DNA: TGCGCCAGCAGCTTGGCGCCGGGACAGGGGGCGAAGAATGAAAAACTGTTTTTT. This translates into CASSLAPGQGAKNEKLFF.

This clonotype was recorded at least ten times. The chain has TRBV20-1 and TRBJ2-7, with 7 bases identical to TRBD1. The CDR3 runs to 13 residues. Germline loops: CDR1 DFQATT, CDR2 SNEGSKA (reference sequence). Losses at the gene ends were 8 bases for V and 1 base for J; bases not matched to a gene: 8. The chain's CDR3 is CSTLGTASYEQYF. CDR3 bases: TGCAGTACCCTCGGGACAGCTTCCTACGAGCAGTACTTC.